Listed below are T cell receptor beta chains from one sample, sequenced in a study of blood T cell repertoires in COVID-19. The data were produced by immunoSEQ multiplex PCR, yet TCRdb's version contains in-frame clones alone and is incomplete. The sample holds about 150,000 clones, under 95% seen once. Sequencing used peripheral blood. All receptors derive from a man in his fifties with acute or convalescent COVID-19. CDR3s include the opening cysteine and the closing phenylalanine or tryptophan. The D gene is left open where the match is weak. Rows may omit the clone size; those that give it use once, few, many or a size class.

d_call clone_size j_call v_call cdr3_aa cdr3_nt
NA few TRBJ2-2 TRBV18 CASSSRQAGIGELFF TGTGCCAGCTCATCCCGACAGGCTGGGATCGGGGAGCTGTTTTTT
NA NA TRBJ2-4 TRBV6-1 CASSDLAKNIQYF TGTGCCAGCAGTGATCTAGCCAAAAACATTCAGTACTTC
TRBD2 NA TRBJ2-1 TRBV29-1 CSVEGTLSGRSYNEQFF TGCAGCGTTGAAGGGACTCTTAGCGGGCGCTCCTACAATGAGCAGTTCTTC
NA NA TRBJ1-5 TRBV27 CASSLQVGQPQHF TGTGCCAGCAGTCTCCAGGTGGGTCAGCCCCAGCATTTT
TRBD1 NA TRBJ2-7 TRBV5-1 CASRVDRVDEQYF TGCGCCAGCAGAGTCGACAGGGTTGACGAGCAGTACTTC
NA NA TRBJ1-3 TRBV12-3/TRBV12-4 CASRPDKNTIYF TGTGCCAGCAGACCAGACAAAAACACCATATATTTT
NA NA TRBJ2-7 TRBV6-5 CASINREYEQYF TGTGCCAGCATTAATCGGGAATACGAGCAGTACTTC
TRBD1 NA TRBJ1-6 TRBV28 CASSPSPGDRTGGNSPLHF TGTGCCAGCAGTCCCTCACCCGGGGACCGGACAGGGGGTAATTCACCCCTCCACTTT
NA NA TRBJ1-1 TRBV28 CASSLSGVQDTEAFF TGTGCCAGCAGTTTATCGGGGGTGCAGGACACTGAAGCTTTCTTT
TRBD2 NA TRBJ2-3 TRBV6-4 CASSELAGTDTQYF TGTGCCAGCAGCGAACTAGCGGGCACAGATACGCAGTATTTT
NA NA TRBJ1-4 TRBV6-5 CASSWAGDEKLFF TGTGCCAGCAGTTGGGCAGGGGATGAAAAACTGTTTTTT
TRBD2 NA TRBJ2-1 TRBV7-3 CASSPRLAGNNEQFF TGTGCCAGCAGCCCCAGACTAGCGGGGAACAATGAGCAGTTCTTC
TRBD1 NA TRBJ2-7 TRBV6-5 CASRNRGSYEQYF TGTGCCAGCAGAAACAGGGGATCCTACGAGCAGTACTTC
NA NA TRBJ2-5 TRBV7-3 CASSLVASSQETQYF TGTGCCAGCAGCTTAGTCGCTAGCAGCCAAGAGACCCAGTACTTC
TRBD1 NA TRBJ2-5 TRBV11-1 CASSAPGTAKETQYF TGTGCCAGCAGCGCCCCAGGGACAGCTAAAGAGACCCAGTACTTC
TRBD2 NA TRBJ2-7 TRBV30 CAWSVAGSYEQYF TGTGCCTGGAGTGTAGCGGGGAGTTACGAGCAGTACTTC
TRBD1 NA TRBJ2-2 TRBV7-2 CASSYRGRNTGELFF TGTGCCAGCAGCTACAGGGGGAGGAACACCGGGGAGCTGTTTTTT
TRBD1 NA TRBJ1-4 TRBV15 CATSRDRGTGGSREKLFF TGTGCCACCAGCAGAGATCGCGGGACAGGGGGCTCTCGTGAAAAACTGTTTTTT
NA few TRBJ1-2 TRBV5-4 CASSLVSQGHGYTF TGTGCCAGCAGCTTGGTGTCACAGGGACATGGCTACACCTTC
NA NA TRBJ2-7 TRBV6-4 CASRDGPYEQYF TGTGCCAGCAGGGACGGGCCCTACGAGCAGTACTTC
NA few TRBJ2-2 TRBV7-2 CASSLSRTGELFF TGTGCCAGCAGCTTATCTCGGACCGGGGAGCTGTTTTTT
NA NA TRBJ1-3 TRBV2 CASSAAAGNTIYF TGTGCCAGCAGCGCCGCCGCGGGAAACACCATATATTTT
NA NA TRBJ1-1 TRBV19 CASSPSAMNTEAFF TGTGCCAGTAGCCCCAGCGCCATGAACACTGAAGCTTTCTTT
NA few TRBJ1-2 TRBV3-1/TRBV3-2 CASSQDLAAGFYGYTF TGTGCCAGCAGCCAAGACCTGGCCGCCGGGTTCTATGGCTACACCTTC
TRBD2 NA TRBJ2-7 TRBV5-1 CASSLWLAGDTEQYF TGCGCCAGCAGCTTGTGGCTAGCGGGAGATACCGAGCAGTACTTC
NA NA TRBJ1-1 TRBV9 CASSARQEPFGTEAFF TGTGCCAGCAGCGCCCGACAGGAGCCTTTCGGCACTGAAGCTTTCTTT
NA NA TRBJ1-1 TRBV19 CASSIGISQGGNTEAFF TGTGCCAGTAGTATAGGAATCTCACAGGGTGGGAACACTGAAGCTTTCTTT
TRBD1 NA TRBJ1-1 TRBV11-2 CASSLTGVGAFF TGTGCCAGCAGCTTGACAGGGGTCGGGGCTTTCTTT